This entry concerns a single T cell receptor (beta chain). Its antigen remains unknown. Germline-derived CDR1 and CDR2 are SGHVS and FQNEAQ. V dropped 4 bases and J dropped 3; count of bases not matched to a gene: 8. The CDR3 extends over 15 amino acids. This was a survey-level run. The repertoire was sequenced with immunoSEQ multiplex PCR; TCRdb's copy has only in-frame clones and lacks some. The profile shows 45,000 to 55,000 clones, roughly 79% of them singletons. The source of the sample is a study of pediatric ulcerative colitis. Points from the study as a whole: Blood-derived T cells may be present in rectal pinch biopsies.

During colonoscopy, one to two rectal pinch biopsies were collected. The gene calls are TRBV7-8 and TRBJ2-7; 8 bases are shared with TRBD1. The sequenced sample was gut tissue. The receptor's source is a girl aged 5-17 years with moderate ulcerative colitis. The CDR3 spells CASSSRTGSIYEQYF. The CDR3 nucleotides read TGTGCCAGCAGCTCACGGACAGGGAGTATCTACGAGCAGTACTTC.